The 22 T cell receptor beta chains given below trace back to one sample, sequenced in a study of identical twins. Via MiXCR, TCRdb re-called the 5' RACE reads, giving one row per CDR3 protein. The table records 200,000 to 250,000 distinct CDR3 sequences, about 6.7% of them present only once. In addition, the sample was reused for a study of T cells expressing NK-cell markers.

The sequenced material came from CD8+ T cells sorted from blood. These receptors were taken from a young woman in good health.

CDR3 DNA: TGTGCCAGCAGCAATTCGGGGCTAGCCAAAAACATTCAGTACTTC. This sequence encodes CASSNSGLAKNIQYF. The J gene is TRBJ2-4, the V gene TRBV7-9; the D call may be TRBD1 or TRBD2 (5 bases each). CDR1 and CDR2 from the germline V gene are SEHNR and FQNEAQ (reference sequence). The CDR3 is 15 residues long. V shed 5 bases and J shed 0 bases, with 11 bases lying between them. Full variable domain (rest looked up from reference TRBV7-9 and TRBJ2-4): DTGVSQNPRHKITKRGQNVTFRCDPISEHNRLYWYRQTLGQGPEFLTYFQNEAQLEKSRLLSDRFSAERPKGSFSTLEIQRTEQGDSAMYLCASSNSGLAKNIQYFGAGTRLSVL.

This clonotype was counted ten times or more. The chain recombines TRBV7-9 with TRBJ2-7; D ambiguous. The CDR3 is made up of 12 amino acids. V shed 3 bases and J shed 4 bases, with 7 bases lying between them. Germline loops: CDR1 SEHNR, CDR2 FQNEAQ (reference sequence). CDR3 DNA sequence: TGTGCCAGCAGCTTGTCTGGGTACGAGCAGTACTTC. Its translation: CASSLSGYEQYF. The complete variable domain, with remaining parts taken from reference TRBV7-9 and TRBJ2-7, reads DTGVSQNPRHKITKRGQNVTFRCDPISEHNRLYWYRQTLGQGPEFLTYFQNEAQLEKSRLLSDRFSAERPKGSFSTLEIQRTEQGDSAMYLCASSLSGYEQYFGPGTRLTVT.

This chain connects TRBV6-1 to TRBJ2-1; D possibly corresponds to TRBD2 (6 bases). The CDR3 is 16 residues long. The V gene lost 6 bases and the J gene lost 7 bases, with 22 bases spanning the gap. Germline assignment: CDR1 MNHNS and CDR2 SASEGT. The CDR3 DNA is TGTGCCAGCAGCCTAAGCACGGGAGAGGGGTTTAATGAGCAGTTCTTC. This encodes CASSLSTGEGFNEQFF.

V and J are TRBV12-3 or TRBV12-4 and TRBJ2-1; D might be TRBD2 (7 bases). The V gene lost 6 bases and the J gene lost 1 base, with 19 bases spanning the gap. This CDR3 contains 17 residues. The CDR3 DNA reads TGTGCCAGCAGAGGGATTCGTGAGGGGGGGTCCTACAATGAGCAGTTCTTC. Translated: CASRGIREGGSYNEQFF.

This clonotype was detected many times. The rearrangement uses TRBV7-2 and TRBJ1-4; a weak D match, TRBD1 (5 bases). The CDR3 has 14 residues. The V and J ends lost 5 bases and 11 bases respectively, with 18 bases between them. Germline-derived CDR1 and CDR2 are SGHTA and FQGNSA. DNA of the CDR3: TGTGCCAGCAGCCCCATCGGCGGGGCCGCCAAACTGTTTTTT. It encodes CASSPIGGAAKLFF.

To note about this clonotype: One junction end disagrees with the germline gene, perhaps due to a read error. V usage is TRBV2 and J usage is TRBJ2-1, with D perhaps assigned TRBD1 or TRBD2 (5 bases each). The CDR3 runs 13 residues. Germline-derived CDR1 and CDR2 are SNHLY and FYNNEI. CDR3 protein: CASSDGGVSGHLF. DNA of the CDR3: TGTGCCAGCAGTGATGGTGGCGTAAGCGGACATCTCTTC. Based on the CDR3 plus reference TRBV2 and TRBJ2-1, the full variable domain is EPEVTQTPSHQVTQMGQEVILRCVPISNHLYFYWYRQILGQKVEFLVSFYNNEISEKSEIFDDQFSVERPDGSNFTLKIRSTKLEDSAMYFCASSDGGVSGHLFGPGTRLTVL.

The genes are TRBV12-3 or TRBV12-4 and TRBJ2-1, with D hard to call. The CDR3 has 14 amino acids. The V end was cut by 7 bases, the J end by 8 bases, with 18 bases between. In DNA form, the CDR3 reads TGTGCCAGCACCGACGGTAGGAGTGGAGATGAGCAGTTCTTC. It yields the protein CASTDGRSGDEQFF.

This clonotype was found many times. The chain carries TRBV6-5 and TRBJ2-7; no clear D. The CDR3 is 13 residues long. The germline gives CDR1 MNHEY, CDR2 SVGAGI. V shed 2 bases and J shed 5 bases, with 10 bases lying between them. The CDR3 DNA is TGTGCCAGCAGTTACCGGTTAAGGGACGAGCAGTACTTC. Translated, it gives CASSYRLRDEQYF.

The chain is built from TRBV5-6 and TRBJ2-5; D possibly matches TRBD1 or TRBD2 (5 bases each). Germline V gene data show CDR1 as SGHDT and CDR2 as YYEEEE. Trimming took off 3 bases at V and 0 bases at J, with 9 bases between the two ends. The CDR3 consists of 14 residues. CDR3 in DNA: TGTGCCAGCAGCTCTCCGGGACACCAAGAGACCCAGTACTTC. Translation gives CASSSPGHQETQYF.

This clonotype was counted between two and nine times. For the CDR3, the DNA is TGTGCCAGCAGTCCAGTCTCCTGGCGGGGGACTCAAGAGACCCAGTACTTC. This sequence encodes CASSPVSWRGTQETQYF. The V call is TRBV27, the J call TRBJ2-5, with 7 bases fitting TRBD2. Germline V gene lookup returns CDR1 MNHEY and CDR2 SMNVEV (reference sequence). Trimming cost V 5 bases and J 2 bases; bases outside gene matches: 14. This CDR3 has 17 amino acids.

The table lists this clonotype with a few counts. The chain employs TRBV7-8 and TRBJ1-2; D is possibly TRBD1 (6 bases). Germline V gives CDR1 SGHVS, CDR2 FQNEAQ. There are 17 residues in the CDR3. Trimming cost V 2 bases and J 3 bases, with 19 bases left between them. The CDR3: CASSLRGRTVGDYGYTF. In DNA, the CDR3 is TGTGCCAGCAGCTTACGGGGGCGCACAGTAGGAGACTATGGCTACACCTTC.

This clonotype was observed a handful of times. The rearrangement uses TRBV9 and TRBJ1-1, with a weak D call TRBD1 (6 bases). CDR1 is SGDLS, CDR2 YYNGEE, per germline. V was shortened by 4 bases and J by 3 bases, with 13 bases between the two germline ends. The CDR3 sequence is 14 residues long. The CDR3 nucleotides are TGTGCCAGCAGCCCACAGGGTTGGTACACTGAAGCTTTCTTT. Residues: CASSPQGWYTEAFF.

This clonotype was counted at least ten times. The chain combines TRBV5-6 with TRBJ2-7; D might be TRBD1 (6 bases). CDR1 is SGHDT, CDR2 YYEEEE, per germline. With 6 bases removed from V and 2 bases from J, the gap between germline ends came to 12 bases. The CDR3 runs to 13 residues. CDR3 region: CASTLAGAYEQYF. Written as DNA, the CDR3 is TGTGCCAGCACTCTTGCAGGGGCCTACGAGCAGTACTTC.

The rearrangement uses TRBV7-9 and TRBJ2-1, with 9 bases lining up with TRBD1. Germline V gene data show CDR1 as SEHNR and CDR2 as FQNEAQ (reference sequence). The length of the CDR3 is 14 residues. Trimming removed 5 bases from V and 11 bases from J; junction bases left unmatched: 10. The CDR3 DNA is TGTGCCAGCAGCCCTCGGGACAGGGAGATCAAGCAGTTCTTC. It is translated as CASSPRDREIKQFF.

This clonotype was recorded a few times. The V gene is TRBV7-9, the J gene TRBJ1-1; D not certain. Between the trimmed V and J ends, which lost 3 bases and 4 bases, there was a span of 15 bases. This CDR3 region has 15 residues. CDR1 and CDR2 (germline): SEHNR, FQNEAQ (reference sequence). CDR3 protein: CASSFSTGAGTEAFF. CDR3 in DNA: TGTGCCAGCAGCTTCTCTACCGGTGCAGGCACTGAAGCTTTCTTT.

This clonotype came up many times. The V call is TRBV20-1, the J call TRBJ2-1; no reliable D call. CDR1 and CDR2 (germline): DFQATT, SNEGSKA (reference sequence). V was cut by 3 bases and J by 4 bases, with 13 bases left in between. This CDR3 contains 14 residues. CDR3 sequence (DNA): TGCAGTGCTAGGGGTTTGACCCTTTACAATGAGCAGTTCTTC. It is translated as CSARGLTLYNEQFF.

This clonotype was observed many times. The rearrangement links TRBV10-2 to TRBJ1-1; no clear D. V lost 8 bases and J 4 bases, leaving 14 bases between the germline ends. The CDR3 is 13 residues long. Germline V gene sequence: CDR1 WSHSY, CDR2 SAAADI. CDR3 DNA sequence: TGCGCCAGCCTCACGGTTGGGCCCACTGAAGCTTTCTTT. Amino acid sequence: CASLTVGPTEAFF.

This clonotype has just a few counts. The chain carries TRBV27 and TRBJ1-5; perhaps TRBD1 as D (5 bases). The CDR3 totals 15 residues. Trimming took 6 bases from V and 0 from J, leaving 12 bases between them. In germline, CDR1 is MNHEY, CDR2 SMNVEV (reference sequence). In DNA, the CDR3 is TGTGCCAGCAGCCCTGGGACTTATAGCAATCAGCCCCAGCATTTT. This gives the protein CASSPGTYSNQPQHF.

This chain joins TRBV5-6 and TRBJ1-1, with 10 bases identical to TRBD1. The trim removed 1 base at V and 8 bases at J, leaving 8 bases unmatched. Germline CDR1 and CDR2: SGHDT and YYEEEE. The CDR3 consists of 15 residues. CDR3 DNA: TGTGCCAGCAGCTTGCTCGGGACAGGGGCGTACGAAGCTTTCTTT. Translating gives CASSLLGTGAYEAFF.

This clonotype was counted many times. V gene TRBV12-3 or TRBV12-4 combines with J gene TRBJ2-7; D is possibly TRBD1 (6 bases). V was clipped by 6 bases and J by 2 bases, with 14 bases between them. The CDR3 loop spans 14 amino acids. The CDR3 is CASSSDRTTYEQYF. The CDR3 DNA reads as TGTGCCAGCAGCTCGGACAGAACTACCTACGAGCAGTACTTC.

This clonotype occurred a few times. The V and J genes are TRBV12-5 and TRBJ2-1, with 7 bases identical to TRBD1. CDR1 LGHNT and CDR2 FRNRAP come from the germline V gene. J was trimmed by 4 bases and V by 0 bases; bases with no gene match: 3. The CDR3 sequence is 15 residues long. The CDR3 loop reads CASGLVGGLYNEQFF. CDR3 nucleotides: TGTGCTAGTGGTTTGGTAGGGGGCCTATACAATGAGCAGTTCTTC.

This clonotype has ten or more counts. This chain links TRBV7-8 with TRBJ1-1; possibly TRBD1 for D (5 bases). CDR3 length equals 14 residues. Germline V gives CDR1 SGHVS, CDR2 FQNEAQ. Trimming left V 1 base short and J 3 bases short, with 9 bases between. This CDR3 reads CASSLGGSYTEAFF. The DNA for the CDR3 is TGTGCCAGCAGCTTAGGGGGGAGTTACACTGAAGCTTTCTTT. Complete variable domain (other parts from reference TRBV7-8 and TRBJ1-1): GAGVSQSPRYKVAKRGQDVALRCDPISGHVSLFWYQQALGQGPEFLTYFQNEAQLDKSGLPSDRFFAERPEGSVSTLKIQRTQQEDSAVYLCASSLGGSYTEAFFGQGTRLTVV.